This T cell receptor beta chain derives from a study of blood T cell repertoires in COVID-19. The wider study: Samples taken during acute and convalescent COVID-19 were collected in the United States, Italy and Spain. Sample material is recorded as cDNA or gDNA derived from T cells, B-cell-depleted T cells, or PBMCs.

TCRdb's copy holds only in-frame clones and misses some; the assay was immunoSEQ multiplex PCR. The sample has fewer than 300,000 clones, about 91% seen once. Seattle cases were enrolled at active infection and followed longitudinally. The clonotype originates from a person under 35 with COVID-19, enrolled during active disease. Sequencing was performed on peripheral blood.

The CDR3 coding sequence is TGTGCCAGCAGTTTATCGAGTCCCTCTATGTACAATGAGCAGTTCTTC. It codes for CASSLSSPSMYNEQFF. The chain employs TRBV27 and TRBJ2-1; D call uncertain. CDR3 length: 16 amino acids. Germline-derived CDR1 and CDR2 are MNHEY and SMNVEV (reference sequence). V lost 0 bases to trimming and J lost 4 bases, with 13 bases between them.